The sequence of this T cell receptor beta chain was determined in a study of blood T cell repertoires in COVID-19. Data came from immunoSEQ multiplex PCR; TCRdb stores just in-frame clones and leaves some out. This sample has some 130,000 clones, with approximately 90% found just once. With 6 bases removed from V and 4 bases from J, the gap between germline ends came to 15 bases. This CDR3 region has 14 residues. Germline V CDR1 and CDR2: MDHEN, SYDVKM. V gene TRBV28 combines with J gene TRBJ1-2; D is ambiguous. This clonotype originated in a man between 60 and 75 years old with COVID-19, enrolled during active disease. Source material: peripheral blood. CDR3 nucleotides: TGTGCCAGCAGGGAGAGCCCAATACGCTATGGCTACACCTTC. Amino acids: CASRESPIRYGYTF.